The clone carrying this T cell receptor (beta chain) was counted ten times or more. Antigen: not known. This specimen belongs to a study of regulatory T cells in long-lasting Graves disease. About the study: Over-5-year antithyroid drug use with positive TSH receptor antibodies defined persistent Graves' disease in the study. Broader study findings: It was in persistent disease that TRBV28, TRBJ1-2 and TRBJ2-5 were favored.

Time point indicated: persistent/refractory GD, antithyroid drugs over 5 years with positive TRAb. Following extraction of RNA from PBMCs, that RNA was used to make the TCR library. From germline, CDR1 is SNHLY and CDR2 FYNNEI. CDR3 length equals 12 residues. Trimming cost V 4 bases and J 6 bases, with 6 bases left between them. TCR beta libraries were built with iRepertoire HTBI primers and Arm-PCR of CDR3 regions. In the source study's methods: Among the samples, approximately 60 TRBV and approximately 13 TRBJ segments were identified. TCRdb analysed the multiplex PCR reads with MiXCR anew, one entry per CDR3 protein. The V and J calls were not made by the authors but by TCRdb's processing. Of 650,000 to 700,000 distinct CDR3 sequences listed, roughly 30% are singletons.

The sample consisted of peripheral blood mononuclear cells (PBMCs), taken when the disease was refractory, from a patient treated with antithyroid drugs. The TCR comes from a female donor with Graves disease. This rearrangement joins TRBV2 to TRBJ2-2; no clear D. Here the CDR3 DNA reads TGTGCCAGCAGTGGATATTCCGGGGAGCTGTTTTTT. It yields the protein CASSGYSGELFF.